These 24 T cell receptor beta chains share one sample of origin, sequenced in a study of cytomegalovirus exposure and HLA in healthy donors. 60 Vbeta and 13 Jbeta primers were used in PCR. The data were produced by immunoSEQ multiplex PCR, yet TCRdb's version contains in-frame clones alone and is incomplete. The profile shows under 200,000 clones, roughly four fifths of them singletons. The sequencing sample was made of PBMCs. These receptors came from a man aged 25 to 40 in good health and CMV-seronegative.

The rearrangement uses TRBV1 and TRBJ2-7; whether TRBD1, the table's D call, matches the DNA was not checked. TRBV1 is labeled a pseudogene. The CDR3 consists of 14 residues. The CDR3 DNA is TGCACCAGCAGCCTACAGGGGCTTCGGGACGAGCAGTACTTC. Amino acid sequence: CTSSLQGLRDEQYF.

The chain is built from TRBV6-5 and TRBJ1-2; 8 nucleotides agree with TRBD1. J lost 8 bases, V lost 2 bases, and 13 bases had no gene match. The CDR3 runs 16 residues. Per germline, CDR1 MNHEY and CDR2 SVGAGI. CDR3 sequence (DNA): TGTGCCAGCAGTTACCCCCCAGACAGGGGATGGGGGGGCTACACCTTC. Protein: CASSYPPDRGWGGYTF.

The gene calls are TRBV15 and TRBJ2-7; maybe TRBD1 (7 bases). V gave up 1 base and J gave up 7 bases, with 17 bases separating them. Germline CDR1 reads LNHNV; CDR2 reads YYDKDF (reference sequence). The CDR3 spans 15 residues. The CDR3 region is CATSRAGRGTFEQYF. CDR3 sequence (DNA): TGTGCCACCAGCAGAGCGGGCAGGGGGACTTTTGAGCAGTACTTC.

The chain has TRBV11-2 and TRBJ2-7; 13 bases are shared with TRBD2. Germline trimming cut 5 bases from V and 2 bases from J; bases unmatched to any gene: 3. The CDR3 runs to 15 residues. Germline V CDR1 and CDR2: SGHAT, FQNNGV. In nucleotides, the CDR3 is TGTGCCAGCAGCCATGGGACTAGCGGGACCTACGAGCAGTACTTC. Amino acids: CASSHGTSGTYEQYF.

V usage is TRBV5-1 and J usage is TRBJ1-1; tentative D call: TRBD1 (5 bases). CDR3 size: 15 residues. The V end lost 9 bases, the J end lost 0 bases, and 18 bases lay between the germline ends. Germline V gives CDR1 SGHRS, CDR2 YFSETQ. The CDR3 sequence: CATAPDTAMNTEAFF. For the CDR3, the DNA is TGCGCCACCGCACCGGACACAGCTATGAACACTGAAGCTTTCTTT.

This sequence joins TRBV5-1 and TRBJ2-7; 9 bases are a match to TRBD2. V shed 0 bases and J 2 bases; nucleotides not matched to a gene: 3. CDR3 length equals 15 residues. Looked up from germline, CDR1 is SGHRS and CDR2 is YFSETQ. The CDR3 nucleotides read TGCGCCAGCAGCTTGGTGGCTAGCGGGACCTACGAGCAGTACTTC. This translates into CASSLVASGTYEQYF.

This clone was observed once. The chain couples TRBV5-4 to TRBJ1-1; D perhaps matches TRBD1 (6 bases). V lost 5 bases and J lost 5, with 13 bases in between. Germline V gene sequence: CDR1 SGHNT, CDR2 YYREEE (reference sequence). The CDR3 is 13 residues long. The CDR3 coding sequence is TGTGCCAGCAGATCGAATCAGGGGACTGAAGCTTTCTTT. Residues: CASRSNQGTEAFF.

DNA for the CDR3: TGTGCCAGCAGCAAAGCGCGCAGGGAAAGCTCCGGGGAGCTGTTTTTT. This codes for CASSKARRESSGELFF. The chain links TRBV21-1 to TRBJ2-2; the D call in the table, TRBD1, was not verified against the DNA. TRBV21-1 represents a pseudogene. The CDR3 is made up of 16 amino acids.

This sequence joins TRBV11-2 and TRBJ1-5; D call uncertain. Per the germline V gene, CDR1 is SGHAT and CDR2 is FQNNGV. This CDR3 region has 15 residues. The V and J ends lost 0 bases and 4 bases respectively, with 10 bases between them. This CDR3 is CASSLDGGENQPQHF. CDR3 nucleotide sequence: TGTGCCAGCAGCTTAGACGGCGGTGAAAATCAGCCCCAGCATTTT.

The chain carries TRBV5-8 and TRBJ2-5, with 10 bases identical to TRBD1. The DNA end is more similar to TRBJ2-7, so the J call may be wrong. The germline V gene has CDR1 SGHTS and CDR2 YDEGEE. The CDR3 covers 13 residues. In nucleotides, the CDR3 is TGTGCCAGCAGAGTGACAGGGGGCCACGAGCAGTACTTC. This codes for CASRVTGGHEQYF.

This chain connects TRBV29-1 to TRBJ2-5; 10 bases match TRBD2. The CDR3 runs 13 residues. V trimming: 3 bases; J trimming: 5 bases; junction bases outside the gene matches: 3. Germline V gives CDR1 SQVTM, CDR2 ANQGSEA. The CDR3 is CSVDRAGGETQYF. CDR3 DNA sequence: TGCAGCGTTGATCGAGCGGGAGGGGAGACCCAGTACTTC.

V is TRBV7-9 and J is TRBJ2-6; 14 bases are a match to TRBD2. There are 18 residues in the CDR3. In germline, CDR1 is SEHNR, CDR2 FQNEAQ (reference sequence). J gave up 4 bases and V 1 base, and 3 bases lay outside the gene matches. The CDR3 sequence is CASSLGTSGRTGANVLTF. The CDR3 DNA sequence: TGTGCCAGCAGCTTAGGGACTAGCGGGAGGACGGGGGCCAACGTCCTGACTTTC.

The CDR3 region has the DNA TGTGCCATCCTATCGCAGGGTAGGTCCTCCTACGAGCAGTACTTC. It specifies CAILSQGRSSYEQYF. The rearrangement joins TRBV10-3 to TRBJ2-7; a weak D match, TRBD1 (5 bases). The germline CDR1 and CDR2 sequences are ENHRY and SYGVKD. This CDR3 contains 15 residues. V was pared by 8 bases and J by 0 bases, with 17 bases between.

V and J are TRBV5-1 and TRBJ2-7; 13 nucleotides align to TRBD2. The CDR3 consists of 15 residues. Germline V gene data show CDR1 as SGHRS and CDR2 as YFSETQ. V was pared by 4 bases and J by 4 bases, with 5 bases of the junction left unmatched. The CDR3 here is CASSPGLAGTYEQYF. The CDR3 bases are TGCGCCAGCAGCCCGGGACTAGCGGGAACTTACGAGCAGTACTTC.

The chain couples TRBV9 to TRBJ2-7, with TRBD1 matching 7 bases. The V gene end was trimmed by 0 bases and the J gene end by 4 bases; junction bases not matched to a gene: 4. The germline CDR1 and CDR2 sequences are SGDLS and YYNGEE. The CDR3 contains 14 residues. As DNA, the CDR3 is TGTGCCAGCAGCGTAGGACAGGGCCGTTACGAGCAGTACTTC. It translates to CASSVGQGRYEQYF.

This rearrangement joins TRBV7-8 to TRBJ2-1; a weak D match, TRBD1 (6 bases). Between the trimmed V and J ends, which lost 5 bases and 7 bases, there was a span of 24 bases. Germline CDR1 and CDR2: SGHVS and FQNEAQ. This CDR3 spans 17 amino acids. The CDR3 DNA follows: TGTGCCAGCAGCCGAGAACATGGGACACTGGGAAGGAATGAGCAGTTCTTC. It specifies CASSREHGTLGRNEQFF.

This rearrangement joins TRBV7-9 to TRBJ1-2; 8 nucleotides line up with TRBD1. V was pared by 5 bases and J by 0 bases, with 5 bases of the junction left unmatched. CDR1 SEHNR and CDR2 FQNEAQ come from the germline V gene (reference sequence). This CDR3 contains 15 residues. CDR3 bases: TGTGCCAGCAGCACTGGACAGGGAGCTAACTATGGCTACACCTTC. Translation gives CASSTGQGANYGYTF.

The gene calls are TRBV10-3 and TRBJ2-7; 12 bases match TRBD2. There are 14 residues in the CDR3. Per the germline V gene, CDR1 is ENHRY and CDR2 is SYGVKD. The V gene end was trimmed by 6 bases and the J gene end by 1 base; junction bases not matched to a gene: 1. CDR3: CAIRLAGGSYEQYF. The CDR3 DNA reads as TGTGCCATCAGGCTAGCGGGAGGGTCCTACGAGCAGTACTTC.

This clone came up once. The chain couples TRBV11-2 to TRBJ2-7; D might be TRBD2 (5 bases). Deletions cut 5 bases from V and 3 bases from J, with 17 bases between. CDR1 is SGHAT and CDR2 is FQNNGV in the germline V gene. The length of the CDR3 is 15 residues. CDR3 region: CASSTPPGWYYEQYF. CDR3 nucleotide sequence: TGTGCCAGCAGCACCCCCCCGGGATGGTACTACGAGCAGTACTTC.

In its sample, this clone was seen a few times. This sequence joins TRBV10-3 and TRBJ2-7; 7 nucleotides agree with TRBD1. V trimming: 10 bases; J trimming: 2 bases; junction bases outside the gene matches: 5. Looked up from germline, CDR1 is ENHRY and CDR2 is SYGVKD. The CDR3 loop spans 12 amino acids. The CDR3 nucleotides read TGTGCCACCGGGACAGATCCCTACGAGCAGTACTTC. Encoded protein: CATGTDPYEQYF.

CDR3 sequence: CASSLGSLAMGEQYF. The CDR3 nucleotides are TGTGCCAGCAGCTTGGGATCACTAGCGATGGGCGAGCAGTACTTC. This chain uses TRBV5-6 with TRBJ2-5, with 7 bases that match TRBD2. Judging by the DNA end, TRBJ2-7 fits better; the J call may be wrong. The CDR3 runs to 15 residues. Germline-derived CDR1 and CDR2 are SGHDT and YYEEEE.

The CDR3 nucleotides are TGTGCCAGCAGTACCACCGGGACTAGCGGGAGGGGTACGCAGTATTTT. Protein product: CASSTTGTSGRGTQYF. V usage is TRBV28 and J usage is TRBJ2-3, with 16 bases matching TRBD2. J gave up 8 bases and V 5 bases, and 7 bases lay outside the gene matches. Per the germline V gene, CDR1 is MDHEN and CDR2 is SYDVKM. This CDR3 region has 16 residues.

The J gene is TRBJ2-2, the V gene TRBV28; D may be TRBD1 (7 bases). V lost 8 bases and J 5 bases, leaving 15 bases between the germline ends. The CDR3 totals 14 residues. Germline V lookup: CDR1 MDHEN, CDR2 SYDVKM. The CDR3 nucleotides are TGTGCCAGCGACCGCGGGACAGCAACCGGGGAGCTGTTTTTT. It yields the protein CASDRGTATGELFF. The full variable domain, its missing parts supplied by reference TRBV28 and TRBJ2-2, is DVKVTQSSRYLVKRTGEKVFLECVQDMDHENMFWYRQDPGLGLRLIYFSYDVKMKEKGDIPEGYSVSREKKERFSLILESASTNQTSMYLCASDRGTATGELFFGEGSRLTVL.

The rearrangement uses TRBV11-2 and TRBJ1-1, with TRBD1 identical over 8 bases. Unmatched junction bases numbered 5, after V lost 6 bases and J lost 11 bases. Germline CDR1 SGHAT, CDR2 FQNNGV. CDR3 length: 11 residues. The CDR3 nucleotides are TGTGCCAGCAGGCACCGGGACAGGGCTTTCTTT. It is translated as CASRHRDRAFF.